Presented here are 2 T cell receptor beta chains from one specimen sequenced in a study of T cells after posttransplantation cyclophosphamide. TCRdb keeps only in-frame clones here, not all; method: immunoSEQ multiplex PCR. The profile shows tens of thousands of clones, 86% of them singletons. Sequencing was done on a sample of PBMCs. Source of these receptors: a man aged 25 to 40 with a blood cancer, CMV-positive, and with a related stem cell donor.

The chain is built from TRBV4-3 and TRBJ1-1, with a tentative D call TRBD1 (5 bases). The germline gives CDR1 LGHNA, CDR2 YSLEER. The CDR3 totals 16 residues. V was shortened by 2 bases and J by 0 bases, with 13 bases between the two germline ends. This CDR3 reads CASSQIKQVMNTEAFF. For the CDR3, the DNA is TGCGCCAGCAGCCAAATAAAACAGGTAATGAACACTGAAGCTTTCTTT.

This sequence joins TRBV5-6 and TRBJ2-7; 12 nucleotides match TRBD2. V lost 0 bases to trimming and J lost 5 bases; unmatched junction nucleotides: 9. Germline values: CDR1 SGHDT, CDR2 YYEEEE. The CDR3 totals 17 residues. CDR3 region: CASSLAASGRGKDEQYF. DNA for the CDR3: TGTGCCAGCAGCTTGGCCGCTAGCGGGAGGGGGAAGGACGAGCAGTACTTC.